These 12 T cell receptor beta chains were sequenced from one sample in a study of spatial heterogeneity in lung cancer. TCRdb re-called the 5' RACE reads through MiXCR, storing one row per CDR3 protein. The data contain about 13,000 distinct CDR3 sequences, about 5.1% of them seen just once; the ten biggest clones take up about two fifths. The time point denotes: sample taken at primary tumor resection. No cells were sorted before sequencing. The whole RNA sequenced was extracted from tumor, nontumor lung or frozen PBMC. The sequences come from lung tumor tissue, collected at surgery. These receptors all stem from a human donor with early-stage non-small cell lung cancer.

This clonotype came up many times. The size of this beta chain means little, since it is a stray read in a library made for alpha chains. The chain recombines TRBV20-1 with TRBJ1-6; D remains ambiguous. The CDR3 length is 13 residues. CDR1 is DFQATT, CDR2 SNEGSKA, per germline (reference sequence). The CDR3 loop is CSAFEGNNSPLHF. DNA of the CDR3: TGCAGCGCCTTCGAGGGAAATAATTCACCCCTCCACTTT.

The table lists this clonotype with many counts. This beta chain represents an off-target read in a library built for alpha chains; its size is of limited meaning. V is TRBV4-3 and J is TRBJ2-3; 9 nucleotides align to TRBD2. There are 16 residues in the CDR3. J gave up 1 base and V 7 bases, and 9 bases lay outside the gene matches. CDR1 and CDR2 (germline): LGHNA, YSLEER. This CDR3 is CASKLSGSEGTDTQYF. CDR3 DNA: TGCGCCAGCAAACTTAGCGGGAGTGAGGGCACAGATACGCAGTATTTT.

This clonotype was counted many times. With the library built for alpha chains, this beta chain is off target and its frequency is not meaningful. This sequence joins TRBV4-2 and TRBJ1-2; 8 bases agree with TRBD1. V shed 1 base, J shed 7 bases, and the junction held 5 bases outside the gene matches. There are 14 residues in the CDR3. Germline CDR1 and CDR2: LGHNA and YNFKEQ. In DNA form, the CDR3 reads TGTGCCAGCAGCCAAGCGTCCAGGGGGCTTGGCTACACCTTC. This encodes CASSQASRGLGYTF.

This clonotype was recorded many times. This beta chain slipped into a library made for alpha chains as a stray read, so its size is not meaningful. The chain combines TRBV10-3 with TRBJ2-5; TRBD1 matches at 10 bases. V shed 10 bases and J 3 bases; nucleotides not matched to a gene: 2. Germline lookup yields CDR1 ENHRY and CDR2 SYGVKD. The CDR3 contains 12 residues. The CDR3 nucleotides read TGTGCCACCGGGACAGGGGAAGAGACCCAGTACTTC. Translated: CATGTGEETQYF.

This clonotype was seen at least ten times. Little can be read into the size of this beta chain, an off-target read in a library designed for alpha chains. V usage is TRBV19 and J usage is TRBJ1-2, with D possibly matching TRBD1 (5 bases). The CDR3 spans 12 residues. Germline CDR1 and CDR2: LNHDA and SQIVND (reference sequence). The CDR3 bases are TGTGCATACGGGGACCGGGACTATGGCTACACCTTC. It translates to CAYGDRDYGYTF.

This clonotype was recorded many times. This beta chain turned up in a library designed for alpha chains; as an off-target read, its abundance says little. The rearrangement joins TRBV7-9 to TRBJ2-2; the D is unclear. The CDR3 is 12 residues long. Per germline, CDR1 SEHNR and CDR2 FQNEAQ (reference sequence). Between the trimmed V and J ends, which lost 5 bases and 6 bases, there was a span of 7 bases. The CDR3 region has the DNA TGTGCCAGCAGCGATGTGCCCGGGGAGCTGTTTTTT. Translated: CASSDVPGELFF.

This clonotype was counted ten times or more. This beta chain was picked up by a library intended for alpha chains and is off target, so its count carries little meaning. DNA for the CDR3: TGCAGTGCTCCAGCTTTGACTAGCGGGGGGTTTGAGCAGTTCTTC. It codes for CSAPALTSGGFEQFF. The chain combines TRBV20-1 with TRBJ2-1; 13 bases map to TRBD2. The V gene end was trimmed by 5 bases and the J gene end by 9 bases; junction bases not matched to a gene: 10. Germline V CDR1 and CDR2: DFQATT, SNEGSKA (reference sequence). This CDR3 comprises 15 residues.

This clonotype came up many times. Because this beta chain is a stray read in a library intended to capture alpha chains, its abundance should not be given much weight. The gene calls are TRBV24-1 and TRBJ2-3; perhaps D is TRBD1 or TRBD2 (5 bases each). Germline values: CDR1 KGHDR, CDR2 SFDVKD. V was shortened by 5 bases and J by 1 base, with 12 bases between the two germline ends. This CDR3 is built from 15 residues. The CDR3 reads CATSAPGTGTDTQYF. The DNA for the CDR3 is TGTGCCACCAGTGCCCCCGGGACCGGCACAGATACGCAGTATTTT.

By proportion, this clonotype is medium-sized (0.01 to 0.1%). Found in a library prepared for alpha chains, this beta chain is an off-target read, and its abundance has little meaning. This chain connects TRBV28 to TRBJ2-1, with D possibly matching TRBD2 (5 bases). Trimming pared 0 bases from V and 5 bases from J, leaving 11 bases between. The CDR3 contains 15 residues. Germline V gives CDR1 MDHEN, CDR2 SYDVKM. The CDR3 here is CASSLWPGMNNEQFF. The DNA of the CDR3 is TGTGCCAGCAGTTTATGGCCGGGAATGAACAATGAGCAGTTCTTC.

This clonotype was counted at least ten times. This beta chain slipped into a library made for alpha chains as a stray read, so its size is not meaningful. CDR3 in amino acids: CASSYTRLGPGTTNTGELFF. The CDR3 DNA reads as TGTGCCAGCAGTTACACCCGCCTGGGGCCAGGGACCACGAACACCGGGGAGCTGTTTTTT. The chain uses TRBV6-5 and TRBJ2-2; D tentatively reads TRBD1 or TRBD2 (5 bases each). The CDR3 totals 20 residues. Germline V gene data show CDR1 as MNHEY and CDR2 as SVGAGI. V lost 2 bases, J lost 0 bases, and 22 bases lay in between.

There are many counts of this clonotype. This beta chain represents an off-target read in a library built for alpha chains; its size is of limited meaning. The chain links TRBV7-3 to TRBJ2-3; TRBD2 might be the D (7 bases). Deletions cut 4 bases from V and 1 base from J, with 15 bases between. Germline assignment: CDR1 SGHTA and CDR2 FQGTGA. CDR3 length equals 16 residues. The CDR3, as DNA: TGTGCCAGCAGCTCCGACGGGGGGCGTGGCACAGATACGCAGTATTTT. Its translation: CASSSDGGRGTDTQYF.

This clonotype showed up many times. Being off target in a library aimed at alpha chains, this beta chain has a size of little meaning. The J gene is TRBJ1-6, the V gene TRBV12-3 or TRBV12-4; TRBD1 might be the D (5 bases). V was pared by 4 bases and J by 10 bases, with 17 bases between. The CDR3 runs to 15 residues. The CDR3 loop is CASSWTGRWGSPLHF. The DNA of the CDR3 is TGTGCCAGCAGTTGGACGGGACGGTGGGGCTCACCCCTCCACTTT.